This T cell receptor beta chain derives from a study of blood T cell repertoires in COVID-19. About the research overall: T cells, B-cell-depleted T cells, or PBMCs supplied cDNA or gDNA.

Sequenced by immunoSEQ multiplex PCR; TCRdb stores in-frame clones only, minus some. The table shows approximately 260,000 clones, with about 80% occurring only once. From germline, CDR1 is SGHTA and CDR2 FQGNSA. The CDR3 consists of 14 residues. The V gene lost 5 bases and the J gene lost 5 bases, with 13 bases spanning the gap. Source material: peripheral blood. The V gene is TRBV7-2, the J gene TRBJ2-1; D is undetermined. This clonotype originated in a woman of 80 years or more with active or convalescent COVID-19. CDR3 region: CASSHHLGDNEQFF. Written as DNA, the CDR3 is TGTGCCAGCAGCCATCACCTCGGAGACAATGAGCAGTTCTTC.